Reported below is one T cell receptor (beta chain). V lost 7 bases, J lost 6 bases, and 10 bases lay in between. The CDR3 contains 12 residues. The germline CDR1 and CDR2 sequences are LNHDA and SQIVND (reference sequence). These data belong to a study of blood T cell repertoires in COVID-19. Study summary: Acute-phase and convalescent COVID-19 samples originated in the United States, Italy and Spain.

Original processing notes: Quantification of nucleated cells was approximated via reference gene primer amplification. Clones were sequenced by immunoSEQ multiplex PCR, and TCRdb holds only the in-frame ones, with some missing. V and J calls and clone size are those listed in that table; D and trimming were worked out from the DNA. This table holds about 180,000 clones, 80% to 85% found once. The source material was peripheral blood. This clonotype was sampled from a man younger than 35 with active or convalescent COVID-19. V is TRBV19 and J is TRBJ1-5; weak D call: TRBD1 (6 bases). The CDR3 loop is CASIGTFQPQHF. Written as DNA, the CDR3 is TGTGCCAGTATAGGGACATTTCAGCCCCAGCATTTT.